The 19 T cell receptor beta chains presented below share a single source sample, sequenced in a study of blood T cell repertoires in COVID-19. Some clones are missing from TCRdb's copy, which holds only in-frame ones; the method was immunoSEQ multiplex PCR. This sample has about 220,000 clones, with around 81% found just once. Sequencing was done on a sample of peripheral blood. The receptors come from a woman aged 55 to 70 with acute or convalescent COVID-19.

The chain couples TRBV19 to TRBJ2-7; a weak D match, TRBD2 (6 bases). Germline V gene lookup returns CDR1 LNHDA and CDR2 SQIVND (reference sequence). V shed 3 bases and J shed 1 base, with 19 bases lying between them. The CDR3 consists of 17 residues. For the CDR3, the DNA is TGTGCCAGTAGTATTGTGGGGCGAGAAGGGAGGTCCTACGAGCAGTACTTC. Translated: CASSIVGREGRSYEQYF.

This chain uses TRBV6-5 with TRBJ1-1; D is ambiguous. The CDR3 length is 14 residues. CDR1 is MNHEY and CDR2 is SVGAGI in the germline V gene. Trimming took 7 bases from V and 4 from J, leaving 16 bases between them. DNA for the CDR3: TGTGCCAGCACCAACCAAGTCGGAGGCACTGAAGCTTTCTTT. Amino acid sequence: CASTNQVGGTEAFF.

This rearrangement joins TRBV7-2 to TRBJ1-6, with D uncertain. Germline loops: CDR1 SGHTA, CDR2 FQGNSA. Trimming removed 0 bases from V and 9 bases from J, with 12 bases in between. This CDR3 region has 15 residues. The CDR3 here is CASSLAGRAASPLHF. The CDR3 DNA follows: TGTGCCAGCAGCTTAGCCGGGCGGGCTGCTTCACCCCTCCACTTT.

CDR3 DNA sequence: TGTGCCAGCAGCGTAGCCCCCCTAGAGGCCACCGGGGAGCTGTTTTTT. Translation gives CASSVAPLEATGELFF. The V gene is TRBV9, the J gene TRBJ2-2; D remains unclear. CDR1 is SGDLS and CDR2 is YYNGEE in the germline V gene. V was trimmed by 0 bases and J by 4 bases, leaving 13 bases between them. The CDR3 is 16 amino acids.

This rearrangement joins TRBV6-5 to TRBJ1-5; possible D gene TRBD1, 5 bases. Germline V gene data show CDR1 as MNHEY and CDR2 as SVGAGI. Trimming shortened V by 8 bases and J by 5 bases, and 13 bases separated the two germline ends. The CDR3 sequence is 13 residues long. CDR3 sequence (DNA): TGTGCCAGCGGGGCCGTAGGGGATCAGCCCCAGCATTTT. It codes for CASGAVGDQPQHF.

This clone has more than one count but fewer than ten. This chain joins TRBV12-3 or TRBV12-4 and TRBJ1-4, with D possibly matching TRBD1 (6 bases). Trimming removed 6 bases at V and 10 bases at J, with 12 bases between. CDR3 length equals 12 residues. This CDR3 reads CASSRGSAKLFF. For the CDR3, the DNA is TGTGCCAGCAGCAGGGGATCGGCAAAACTGTTTTTT.

The J gene is TRBJ2-5, the V gene TRBV11-1, with a weak D call TRBD2 (6 bases). Per germline, CDR1 SGHAT and CDR2 FQDESV (reference sequence). V gave up 5 bases and J gave up 4 bases, with 14 bases separating them. CDR3 length: 14 residues. CDR3 residues: CASSLARGSETQYF. DNA for the CDR3: TGTGCCAGCAGCCTTGCCCGGGGGTCAGAGACCCAGTACTTC.

The table lists this clone with a count of one. The V gene is TRBV5-1, the J gene TRBJ1-1, with TRBD1 identical over 7 bases. The junction had 15 bases not matched to a gene; V was cut back by 4 bases and J by 3 bases. CDR3 length equals 17 residues. In germline, CDR1 is SGHRS, CDR2 YFSETQ. CDR3 nucleotide sequence: TGCGCCAGCAGCGATACCAACGACAGGGCAATTTACACTGAAGCTTTCTTT. Translated: CASSDTNDRAIYTEAFF.

The chain has TRBV24-1 and TRBJ2-3, with no clear D. V dropped 5 bases and J dropped 4 bases, with 9 bases sitting between them. Per the germline V gene, CDR1 is KGHDR and CDR2 is SFDVKD. The CDR3 consists of 13 residues. CDR3: CATSAPVADTQYF. The CDR3, as DNA: TGTGCCACCAGTGCCCCGGTGGCAGATACGCAGTATTTT.

This clone showed up just a few times. The rearrangement uses TRBV3-1 (or the pseudogene TRBV3-2) and TRBJ2-5; 7 bases fit TRBD2. The CDR3 covers 14 residues. J lost 4 bases, V lost 1 base, and 3 bases had no gene match. Germline CDR1 reads LGHDT; CDR2 reads YNNKEL (reference sequence). CDR3 nucleotide sequence: TGTGCCAGCAGCCAAGGGGGCGGGGGAGAGACCCAGTACTTC. Amino acid sequence: CASSQGGGGETQYF.

The genes are TRBV19 and TRBJ1-2; weak D call: TRBD1 (6 bases). Germline CDR1 is LNHDA and CDR2 is SQIVND (reference sequence). V lost 3 bases and J lost 3, with 8 bases in between. The CDR3 has 13 amino acids. The CDR3 is CASSIWTDYGYTF. Here the CDR3 DNA reads TGTGCCAGTAGTATCTGGACAGACTATGGCTACACCTTC.

V gene TRBV4-2 combines with J gene TRBJ2-5; D gene uncertain. V was shortened by 0 bases and J by 7 bases, with 15 bases between the two germline ends. The germline V gene has CDR1 LGHNA and CDR2 YNFKEQ. The CDR3 extends over 15 amino acids. In nucleotides, the CDR3 is TGTGCCAGCAGCCAAGATATTAGTAATTCAGGGACCCAGTACTTC. It yields the protein CASSQDISNSGTQYF.

The rearrangement links TRBV7-2 to TRBJ1-4, with D perhaps matching TRBD1 (5 bases). The CDR3 is 14 residues long. Per the germline V gene, CDR1 is SGHTA and CDR2 is FQGNSA. The V gene lost 5 bases and the J gene lost 5 bases, with 12 bases spanning the gap. The CDR3 DNA sequence: TGTGCCAGCAGCAATACGGGACTAAATGAAAAACTGTTTTTT. Its translation: CASSNTGLNEKLFF. The complete variable domain, with remaining parts taken from reference TRBV7-2 and TRBJ1-4, reads GAGVSQSPSNKVTEKGKDVELRCDPISGHTALYWYRQSLGQGLEFLIYFQGNSAPDKSGLPSDRFSAERTGGSVSTLTIQRTQQEDSAVYLCASSNTGLNEKLFFGSGTQLSVL.

V usage is TRBV19 and J usage is TRBJ2-3; 9 bases are shared with TRBD1. The CDR3 has 14 amino acids. Per germline, CDR1 LNHDA and CDR2 SQIVND (reference sequence). J lost 4 bases, V lost 5 bases, and 4 bases had no gene match. The CDR3 coding sequence is TGTGCCAGTAGTCCGAACAGGGGGCCAGATACGCAGTATTTT. Protein: CASSPNRGPDTQYF.

V usage is TRBV19 and J usage is TRBJ1-5; 8 bases are a match to TRBD1. This CDR3 has 14 residues. The V segment lost 5 bases and the J segment 3 bases; nucleotides outside the gene matches: 3. Per the germline V gene, CDR1 is LNHDA and CDR2 is SQIVND (reference sequence). CDR3 sequence (DNA): TGTGCCAGTAGTGGGACAGGCTTCAATCAGCCCCAGCATTTT. Translated, it gives CASSGTGFNQPQHF.

The gene calls are TRBV7-9 and TRBJ2-3; D perhaps matches TRBD2 (5 bases). This CDR3 has 15 amino acids. Trimming stripped 4 bases from V and 2 bases from J, with 13 bases between. Germline CDR1 and CDR2: SEHNR and FQNEAQ (reference sequence). For the CDR3, the DNA is TGTGCCAGCAGCTACCTCGGGGAACACACAGATACGCAGTATTTT. Translating gives CASSYLGEHTDTQYF.

The chain couples TRBV29-1 to TRBJ1-2, with 9 bases matching TRBD1. Germline V gives CDR1 SQVTM, CDR2 ANQGSEA. Trimming cost V 7 bases and J 6 bases; bases outside gene matches: 3. The CDR3 totals 11 residues. The CDR3 spells CSGRTGDGYTF. The CDR3 region has the DNA TGCAGCGGACGGACAGGGGATGGCTACACCTTC. The whole variable domain, remainder taken from reference TRBV29-1 and TRBJ1-2, is SAVISQKPSRDICQRGTSLTIQCQVDSQVTMMFWYRQQPGQSLTLIATANQGSEATYESGFVIDKFPISRPNLTFSTLTVSNMSPEDSSIYLCSGRTGDGYTFGSGTRLTVV.

Comment on this clone: Other DNA sequences in the sample encode the same CDR3. The V gene is TRBV2, the J gene TRBJ1-2, with D maybe TRBD1 (6 bases). Trimming shortened V by 6 bases and J by 3 bases, and 8 bases separated the two germline ends. Germline CDR1 is SNHLY and CDR2 is FYNNEI. The CDR3 length is 12 residues. The CDR3 protein is CASRTGYYGYTF. The CDR3 DNA sequence: TGTGCCAGCAGGACAGGATACTATGGCTACACCTTC.

This chain links TRBV5-4 with TRBJ2-1; tentatively, D is TRBD2 (6 bases). The CDR3 runs 13 residues. V lost 3 bases and J lost 7, with 11 bases in between. In germline, CDR1 is SGHNT, CDR2 YYREEE (reference sequence). CDR3 region: CASSSTSWNEQFF. CDR3 in DNA: TGTGCCAGCAGCTCGACTAGTTGGAATGAGCAGTTCTTC.